Listed here are 25 T cell receptor beta chains from one sample, sequenced in a study of PD-1 blockade in classical Hodgkin lymphoma. Patients all relapsed after autologous stem cell transplantation, and there was variation in brentuximab vedotin exposure. The data were produced by immunoSEQ multiplex PCR, yet TCRdb's version contains in-frame clones alone and is incomplete. The sample gives nearly 55,000 clones, over 70% of which show up once; 16% is in the top ten. The sequences come from peripheral blood mononuclear cells (PBMCs), collected at baseline. These receptor sequences come from a human donor with classical Hodgkin lymphoma.

This clone has a handful of counts. The V call is TRBV21-1, the J call TRBJ1-3. TRBV21-1 is designated a pseudogene. CDR3 size: 16 residues. The CDR3 region is CASSKFPGDSGNTIYF. CDR3 nucleotides: TGTGCCAGCAGCAAATTCCCAGGAGACTCTGGAAACACCATATATTTT.

The rearrangement joins TRBV4-1 to TRBJ2-5; TRBD1 aligns across 9 bases. J gave up 2 bases and V 5 bases, and 9 bases lay outside the gene matches. Germline values: CDR1 MGHRA, CDR2 YSYEKL. This CDR3 is built from 16 residues. CDR3 nucleotide sequence: TGCGCCAGCAGCTTAAACAGGGGGCCGCGGCAAGAGACCCAGTACTTC. Translation: CASSLNRGPRQETQYF.

The chain employs TRBV10-3 and TRBJ2-1, with D unclear. The CDR3 contains 17 residues. Germline assignment: CDR1 ENHRY and CDR2 SYGVKD. The V gene lost 0 bases and the J gene lost 0 bases, with 12 bases spanning the gap. The CDR3 nucleotides are TGTGCCATCAGTGAGTCGAAGCAACCCTCCTCCTACAATGAGCAGTTCTTC. This codes for CAISESKQPSSYNEQFF.

The CDR3, as DNA: TGTGCCAGCAGCTTGGCGGGGCTGTCTGAAGCTTTCTTT. This sequence encodes CASSLAGLSEAFF. The gene calls are TRBV5-6 and TRBJ1-1; perhaps TRBD1 as D (5 bases). V lost 0 bases, J lost 6 bases, and 9 bases lay in between. Germline assignment: CDR1 SGHDT and CDR2 YYEEEE. CDR3 length: 13 amino acids.

This clone was seen more than once but under ten times. This sequence joins TRBV18 and TRBJ1-2; 7 bases fit TRBD1. Germline assignment: CDR1 KGHSH and CDR2 LQKENI. After removal of 5 bases from V and 0 bases from J, the junction contained 6 bases not matched to a gene. This CDR3 spans 15 amino acids. As DNA, the CDR3 is TGTGCCAGCTCATTGGGACAGATCTCTAACTATGGCTACACCTTC. Protein: CASSLGQISNYGYTF.

This chain links TRBV6-5 with TRBJ1-4; weak D call: TRBD1 (6 bases). The V end was cut by 0 bases, the J end by 6 bases, with 14 bases between. From germline, CDR1 is MNHEY and CDR2 SVGAGI. There are 16 residues in the CDR3. This chain's CDR3 is CASSYSRGAWDEKLFF. CDR3 bases: TGTGCCAGCAGTTACTCGAGGGGGGCTTGGGATGAAAAACTGTTTTTT.

This rearrangement joins TRBV10-3 to TRBJ1-2; TRBD1 is a possible D gene (5 bases). Per the germline V gene, CDR1 is ENHRY and CDR2 is SYGVKD. Trimming stripped 4 bases from V and 13 bases from J, with 16 bases between. This CDR3 contains 12 residues. CDR3 loop: CAISADNGAATF. The CDR3 DNA reads as TGTGCCATCAGTGCCGACAACGGGGCCGCCACCTTC.

This rearrangement joins TRBV7-2 to TRBJ1-2; D may be TRBD1 (5 bases). V dropped 0 bases and J dropped 4 bases, with 12 bases sitting between them. Germline assignment: CDR1 SGHTA and CDR2 FQGNSA. The CDR3 consists of 15 residues. This CDR3 reads CASSLAWGSSYGYTF. Written as DNA, the CDR3 is TGTGCCAGCAGCTTAGCTTGGGGCAGTTCCTATGGCTACACCTTC.

The chain has TRBV5-1 and TRBJ2-5; D might be TRBD2 (6 bases). Germline CDR1 SGHRS, CDR2 YFSETQ. V lost 0 bases, J lost 7 bases, and 13 bases lay in between. The CDR3 sequence is 14 residues long. The DNA of the CDR3 is TGCGCCAGCAGCTTGGTCGGGGGAGGCGGGACCCAGTACTTC. Its protein is CASSLVGGGGTQYF.

The rearrangement uses TRBV7-2 and TRBJ2-2; 9 nucleotides match TRBD1. V gave up 5 bases and J gave up 6 bases; unmatched junction bases: 10. In germline, CDR1 is SGHTA, CDR2 FQGNSA. The CDR3 has 16 amino acids. The CDR3 nucleotides are TGTGCCAGCAGCCTCGGGACAGGGTTTGGTGCCGGGGAGCTGTTTTTT. This encodes CASSLGTGFGAGELFF.

V gene TRBV6-1 combines with J gene TRBJ1-1, with D possibly matching TRBD1 (6 bases). The CDR3 is made up of 14 amino acids. Trimming removed 5 bases from V and 1 base from J, with 11 bases in between. CDR1 and CDR2 (germline): MNHNS, SASEGT. The DNA for the CDR3 is TGTGCCAGCAGTTTATGGGGACAGAACACTGAAGCTTTCTTT. Amino acid sequence: CASSLWGQNTEAFF.

The chain employs TRBV7-2 and TRBJ2-7; tentative D call: TRBD2 (6 bases). Trimming took 5 bases from V and 2 from J, leaving 10 bases between them. The CDR3 loop spans 13 amino acids. The germline CDR1 and CDR2 sequences are SGHTA and FQGNSA. CDR3 region: CASSLSGAYEQYV. Here the CDR3 DNA reads TGTGCCAGCAGCCTATCGGGAGCCTACGAGCAGTACGTC.

The rearrangement joins TRBV7-9 to TRBJ2-1; D ambiguous. Trimming took 3 bases from V and 10 from J, leaving 16 bases between them. This CDR3 comprises 14 residues. CDR1 SEHNR and CDR2 FQNEAQ come from the germline V gene (reference sequence). CDR3 nucleotides: TGTGCCAGCAGCTTGAGTCGGGCAGGCAGGGAGCAGTTCTTC. Translating it yields CASSLSRAGREQFF.

This clone was observed a handful of times. At one end the junction does not follow the germline gene, possibly because of a read error. The rearrangement joins TRBV10-3 to TRBJ1-2, with D possibly being TRBD1 (6 bases). In germline, CDR1 is ENHRY, CDR2 SYGVKD. The CDR3 contains 14 residues. The CDR3 DNA is TGTGCCGTCAGGGGAACAGGGTTAGATTATGGCTACACCTTC. This sequence encodes CAVRGTGLDYGYTF.

This clone is a singleton in its sample. The V call is TRBV30, the J call TRBJ1-1; D is uncertain. The CDR3 is made up of 15 amino acids. The ends were cut back, 2 bases at V and 10 bases at J, with 23 bases in the middle. CDR1 GTSNPN and CDR2 SVGIG come from the germline V gene (reference sequence). CDR3 DNA: TGTGCCTGGAGTAAACGAAATGGGGTTACCCTGAGAGCTTTCTTT. Translated: CAWSKRNGVTLRAFF.

The chain joins TRBV10-1 to TRBJ1-5; D uncertain. The CDR3 totals 13 residues. The V end was cut by 7 bases, the J end by 6 bases, with 13 bases between. CDR1 and CDR2 from the germline V gene are WNHNN and SYGVQD (reference sequence). The CDR3 loop is CASTSHPRQPQHF. Written as DNA, the CDR3 is TGCGCCAGCACGTCCCATCCGCGTCAGCCCCAGCATTTT.

The chain employs TRBV29-1 and TRBJ2-1; 7 nucleotides line up with TRBD1. V shed 8 bases, J shed 6 bases, and the junction held 10 bases outside the gene matches. Germline assignment: CDR1 SQVTM and CDR2 ANQGSEA. This CDR3 comprises 13 residues. The DNA for the CDR3 is TGCAGCATTAGGGGGCTGGAGGTCAATGAGCAGTTCTTC. Translated, it gives CSIRGLEVNEQFF.

This clone was recorded once. The rearrangement uses TRBV7-3 and TRBJ2-5, with 9 nucleotides matching TRBD2. Per germline, CDR1 SGHTA and CDR2 FQGTGA. Trimming took 5 bases from V and 5 from J; bases not matched to a gene: 6. The CDR3 spans 14 residues. CDR3 region: CASSLSGSRETQYF. Here the CDR3 DNA reads TGTGCCAGCAGCCTTAGCGGGAGTCGGGAGACCCAGTACTTC.

This chain joins TRBV5-1 and TRBJ2-2; D gene ambiguous. CDR3 length: 14 amino acids. Germline V gene lookup returns CDR1 SGHRS and CDR2 YFSETQ. V gave up 0 bases and J gave up 1 base, with 4 bases separating them. CDR3 coding DNA: TGCGCCAGCAGCTTGGGCGGGAACACCGGGGAGCTGTTTTTT. It is translated as CASSLGGNTGELFF.

V is TRBV19 and J is TRBJ1-5, with 10 bases that match TRBD1. CDR1 LNHDA and CDR2 SQIVND come from the germline V gene (reference sequence). V was pared by 4 bases and J by 0 bases, with 15 bases of the junction left unmatched. This CDR3 has 20 amino acids. The CDR3 loop reads CASSTGGTGAVWDSNQPQHF. The CDR3, as DNA: TGTGCCAGTAGTACGGGCGGGACAGGGGCGGTTTGGGATAGCAATCAGCCCCAGCATTTT.

The chain joins TRBV5-4 to TRBJ1-2, with 7 positions matching TRBD1. The CDR3 consists of 13 residues. V lost 4 bases, J lost 8 bases, and 8 bases stayed unmatched. Germline CDR1 reads SGHNT; CDR2 reads YYREEE (reference sequence). The CDR3 reads CASSTTGPEGYTF. The CDR3 nucleotides are TGTGCCAGCAGCACGACAGGGCCGGAGGGCTACACCTTC.

CDR3 in DNA: TGTGCCAGCAGCCCTGCAGGGGTAGGGGATGAAAAACTGTTTTTT. It encodes CASSPAGVGDEKLFF. This chain links TRBV7-9 with TRBJ1-4, with a tentative D call TRBD1 (6 bases). The V gene lost 5 bases and the J gene lost 6 bases, with 16 bases spanning the gap. This CDR3 is 15 amino acids long. Looked up from germline, CDR1 is SEHNR and CDR2 is FQNEAQ (reference sequence). Complete variable domain (other parts from reference TRBV7-9 and TRBJ1-4): DTGVSQNPRHKITKRGQNVTFRCDPISEHNRLYWYRQTLGQGPEFLTYFQNEAQLEKSRLLSDRFSAERPKGSFSTLEIQRTEQGDSAMYLCASSPAGVGDEKLFFGSGTQLSVL.

The V gene is TRBV4-1, the J gene TRBJ1-5; possible D gene TRBD1, 5 bases. The length of the CDR3 is 15 residues. Trimming pared 1 base from V and 7 bases from J, leaving 14 bases between. Germline CDR1 is MGHRA and CDR2 is YSYEKL. The CDR3 sequence: CASSQGGGIKQPQHF. The DNA for the CDR3 is TGCGCCAGCAGCCAAGGCGGGGGGATAAAGCAGCCCCAGCATTTT.

This chain connects TRBV6-5 to TRBJ1-1, with a tentative D call TRBD1 (6 bases). Germline V gene data show CDR1 as MNHEY and CDR2 as SVGAGI. The CDR3 has 14 residues. The CDR3 region is CASRAGLGGTEAFF. The CDR3 nucleotides read TGTGCAAGCCGAGCAGGCTTAGGGGGCACTGAAGCTTTCTTT.

The chain carries TRBV5-4 and TRBJ2-1, with 8 bases lining up with TRBD2. Germline trimming cut 0 bases from V and 4 bases from J; bases unmatched to any gene: 6. CDR1 is SGHNT, CDR2 YYREEE, per germline (reference sequence). The length of the CDR3 is 16 residues. CDR3 bases: TGTGCCAGCAGCTTGGCGAGACTAGCGCATTACAATGAGCAGTTCTTC. This encodes CASSLARLAHYNEQFF.